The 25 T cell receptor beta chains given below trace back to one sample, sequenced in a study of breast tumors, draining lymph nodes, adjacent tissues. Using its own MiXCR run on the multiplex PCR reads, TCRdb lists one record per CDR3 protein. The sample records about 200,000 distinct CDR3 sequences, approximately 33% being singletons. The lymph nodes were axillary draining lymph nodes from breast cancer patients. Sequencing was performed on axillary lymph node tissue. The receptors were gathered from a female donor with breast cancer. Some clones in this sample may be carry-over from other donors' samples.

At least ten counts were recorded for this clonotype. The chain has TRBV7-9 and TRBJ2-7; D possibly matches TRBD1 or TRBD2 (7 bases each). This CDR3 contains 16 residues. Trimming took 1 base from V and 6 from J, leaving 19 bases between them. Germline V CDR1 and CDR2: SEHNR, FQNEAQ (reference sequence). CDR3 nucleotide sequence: TGTGCCAGCAGCTTAGAGCAGGGGGGGGCAGGTGGCGAGCAGTACTTC. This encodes CASSLEQGGAGGEQYF.

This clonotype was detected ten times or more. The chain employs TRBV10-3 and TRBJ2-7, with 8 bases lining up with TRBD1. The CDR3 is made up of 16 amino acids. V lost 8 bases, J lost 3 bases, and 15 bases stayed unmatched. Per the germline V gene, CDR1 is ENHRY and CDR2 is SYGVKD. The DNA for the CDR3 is TGTGCCATCGGGGGTGGAGGACAGGGTCGATTCTACGAGCAGTACTTC. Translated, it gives CAIGGGGQGRFYEQYF.

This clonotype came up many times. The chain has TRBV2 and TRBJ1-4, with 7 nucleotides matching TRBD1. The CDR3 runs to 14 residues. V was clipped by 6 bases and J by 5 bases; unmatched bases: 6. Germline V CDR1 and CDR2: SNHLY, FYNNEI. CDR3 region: CASRGGTENEKLFF. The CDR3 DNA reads TGTGCCAGCAGAGGCGGGACAGAAAATGAAAAACTGTTTTTT.

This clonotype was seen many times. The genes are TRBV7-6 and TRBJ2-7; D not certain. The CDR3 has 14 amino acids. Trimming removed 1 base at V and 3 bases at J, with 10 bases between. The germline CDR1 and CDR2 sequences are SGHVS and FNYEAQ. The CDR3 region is CASSLEPSVYEQYF. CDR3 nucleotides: TGTGCCAGCAGCTTAGAGCCCTCCGTCTACGAGCAGTACTTC.

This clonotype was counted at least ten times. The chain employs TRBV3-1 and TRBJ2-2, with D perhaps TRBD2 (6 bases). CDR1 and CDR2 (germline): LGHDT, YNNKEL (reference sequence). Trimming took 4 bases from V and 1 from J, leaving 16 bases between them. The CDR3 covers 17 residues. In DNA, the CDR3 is TGTGCCAGCAGCCCAGTGGCCCTCGGGGGGAACACCGGGGAGCTGTTTTTT. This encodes CASSPVALGGNTGELFF. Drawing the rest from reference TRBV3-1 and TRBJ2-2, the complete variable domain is DTAVSQTPKYLVTQMGNDKSIKCEQNLGHDTMYWYKQDSKKFLKIMFSYNNKELIINETVPNRFSPKSPDKAHLNLHINSLELGDSAVYFCASSPVALGGNTGELFFGEGSRLTVL.

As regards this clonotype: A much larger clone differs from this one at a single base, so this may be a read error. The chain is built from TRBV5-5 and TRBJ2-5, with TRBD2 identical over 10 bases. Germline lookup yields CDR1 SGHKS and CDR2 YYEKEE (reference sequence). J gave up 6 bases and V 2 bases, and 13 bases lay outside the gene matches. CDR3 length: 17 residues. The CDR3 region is CASSFGASGGTGKTQYF. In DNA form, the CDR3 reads TGTGCCAGCAGCTTTGGGGCTAGCGGGGGTACCGGGAAGACCCAGTACTTC. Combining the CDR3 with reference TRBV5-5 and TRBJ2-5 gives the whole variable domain DAGVTQSPTHLIKTRGQQVTLRCSPISGHKSVSWYQQVLGQGPQFIFQYYEKEERGRGNFPDRFSARQFPNYSSELNVNALLLGDSALYLCASSFGASGGTGKTQYFGPGTRLLVL.

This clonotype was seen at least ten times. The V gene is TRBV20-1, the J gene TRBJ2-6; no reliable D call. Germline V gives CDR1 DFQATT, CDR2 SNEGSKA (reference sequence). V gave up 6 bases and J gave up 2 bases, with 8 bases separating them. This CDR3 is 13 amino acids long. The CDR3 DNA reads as TGCAGTGCCTCCTTAACTGGGGCCAACGTCCTGACTTTC. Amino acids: CSASLTGANVLTF.

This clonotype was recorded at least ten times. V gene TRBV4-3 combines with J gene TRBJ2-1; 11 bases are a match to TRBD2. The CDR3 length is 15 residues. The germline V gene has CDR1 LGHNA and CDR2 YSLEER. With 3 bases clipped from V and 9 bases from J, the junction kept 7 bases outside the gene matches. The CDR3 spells CASSQVAGGLSEQFF. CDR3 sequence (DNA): TGCGCCAGCAGCCAGGTAGCGGGAGGGCTGAGTGAGCAGTTCTTC.

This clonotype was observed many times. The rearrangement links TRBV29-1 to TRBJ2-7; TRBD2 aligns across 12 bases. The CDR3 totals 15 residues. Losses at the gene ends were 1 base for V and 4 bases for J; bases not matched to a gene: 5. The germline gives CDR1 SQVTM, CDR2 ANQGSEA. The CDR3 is CSVEGLAGGLYEQYF. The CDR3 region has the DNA TGCAGCGTTGAAGGTCTAGCGGGAGGGCTATACGAGCAGTACTTC.

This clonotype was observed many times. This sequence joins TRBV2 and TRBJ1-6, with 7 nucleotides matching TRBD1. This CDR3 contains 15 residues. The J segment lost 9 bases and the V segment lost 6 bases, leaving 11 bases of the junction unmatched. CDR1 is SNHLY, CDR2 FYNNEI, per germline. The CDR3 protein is CASSSGQVDSSPLHF. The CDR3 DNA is TGTGCCAGCAGCTCAGGACAGGTCGATAGTTCACCCCTCCACTTT.

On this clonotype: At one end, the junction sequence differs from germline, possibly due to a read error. The CDR3 DNA sequence: TGTGCCGGCAGCCCCCAAGCAGCCACAGATACGCAGTATTTT. Encoded protein: CAGSPQAATDTQYF. The rearrangement links TRBV5-8 to TRBJ2-3; D not resolved. The CDR3 has 14 amino acids. Germline CDR1 is SGHTS and CDR2 is YDEGEE. The variable domain in full, completed from reference TRBV5-8 and TRBJ2-3, reads EAGVTQSPTHLIKTRGQQATLRCSPISGHTSVYWYQQALGLGLQFLLWYDEGEERNRGNFPPRFSGRQFPNYSSELNVNALELEDSALYLCAGSPQAATDTQYFGPGTRLTVL.

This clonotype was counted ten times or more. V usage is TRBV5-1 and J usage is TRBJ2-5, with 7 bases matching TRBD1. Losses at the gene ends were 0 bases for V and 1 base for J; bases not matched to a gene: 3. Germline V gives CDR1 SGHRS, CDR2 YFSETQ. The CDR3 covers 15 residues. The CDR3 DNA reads TGCGCCAGCAGCTTGGAAGCAGGGGGCCAAGAGACCCAGTACTTC. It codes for CASSLEAGGQETQYF.

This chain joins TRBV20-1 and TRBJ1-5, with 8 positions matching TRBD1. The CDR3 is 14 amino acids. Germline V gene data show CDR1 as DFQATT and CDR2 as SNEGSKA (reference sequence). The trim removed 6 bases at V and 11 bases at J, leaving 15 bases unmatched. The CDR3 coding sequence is TGCAGTGCGACCCTACAGGGGGAGCAGGAGACCCAGCATTTT. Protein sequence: CSATLQGEQETQHF.

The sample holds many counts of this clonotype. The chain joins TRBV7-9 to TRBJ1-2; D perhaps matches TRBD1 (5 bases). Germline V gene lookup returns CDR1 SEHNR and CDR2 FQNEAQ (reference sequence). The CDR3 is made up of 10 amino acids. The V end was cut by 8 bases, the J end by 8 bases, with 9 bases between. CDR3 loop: CASGDRGYTF. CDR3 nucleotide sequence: TGTGCCAGCGGGGACCGCGGCTACACCTTC.

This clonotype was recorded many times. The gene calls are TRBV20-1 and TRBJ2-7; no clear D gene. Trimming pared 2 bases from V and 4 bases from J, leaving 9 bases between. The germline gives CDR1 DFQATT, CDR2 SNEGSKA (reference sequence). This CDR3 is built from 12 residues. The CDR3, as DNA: TGCAGTGCTAGATACGGTCCGTACGAGCAGTACTTC. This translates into CSARYGPYEQYF.

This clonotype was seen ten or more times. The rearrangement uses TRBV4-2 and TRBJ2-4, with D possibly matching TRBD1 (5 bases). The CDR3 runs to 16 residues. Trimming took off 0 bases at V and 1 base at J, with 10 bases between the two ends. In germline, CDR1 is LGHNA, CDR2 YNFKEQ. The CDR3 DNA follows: TGTGCCAGCAGCCAAGATTCCCGACAGGCCAAAAACATTCAGTACTTC. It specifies CASSQDSRQAKNIQYF.

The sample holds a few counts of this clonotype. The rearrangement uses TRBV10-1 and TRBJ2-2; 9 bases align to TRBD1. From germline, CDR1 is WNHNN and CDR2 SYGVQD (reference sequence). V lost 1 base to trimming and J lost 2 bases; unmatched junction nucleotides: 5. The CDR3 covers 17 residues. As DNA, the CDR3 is TGCGCCAGCAGTGAGTTACAGGGGGCACCCAACACCGGGGAGCTGTTTTTT. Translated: CASSELQGAPNTGELFF.

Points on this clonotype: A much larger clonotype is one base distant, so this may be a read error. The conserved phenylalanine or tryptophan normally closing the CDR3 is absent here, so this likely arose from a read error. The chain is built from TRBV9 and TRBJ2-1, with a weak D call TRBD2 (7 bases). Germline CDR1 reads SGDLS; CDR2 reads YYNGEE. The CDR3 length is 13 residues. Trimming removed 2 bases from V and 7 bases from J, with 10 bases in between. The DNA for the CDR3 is TGTGCCAGCAGCGTGGGGGGGGCGAATGAGCAGTTCTCC. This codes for CASSVGGANEQFS.

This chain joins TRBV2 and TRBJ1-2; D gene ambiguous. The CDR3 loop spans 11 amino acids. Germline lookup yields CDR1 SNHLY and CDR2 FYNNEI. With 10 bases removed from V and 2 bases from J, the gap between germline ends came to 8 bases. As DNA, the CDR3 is TGTGCCAACACAGCCAACTATGGCTACACCTTC. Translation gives CANTANYGYTF.

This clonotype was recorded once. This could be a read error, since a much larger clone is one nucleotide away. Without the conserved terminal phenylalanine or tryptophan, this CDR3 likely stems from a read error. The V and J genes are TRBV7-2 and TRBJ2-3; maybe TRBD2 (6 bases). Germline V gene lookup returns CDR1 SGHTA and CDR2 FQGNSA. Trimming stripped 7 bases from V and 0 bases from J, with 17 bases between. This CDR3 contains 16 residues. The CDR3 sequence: CASNLRVAESTDTQYS. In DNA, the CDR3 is TGTGCCAGCAACCTACGGGTAGCGGAGAGCACAGATACGCAGTATTCT.

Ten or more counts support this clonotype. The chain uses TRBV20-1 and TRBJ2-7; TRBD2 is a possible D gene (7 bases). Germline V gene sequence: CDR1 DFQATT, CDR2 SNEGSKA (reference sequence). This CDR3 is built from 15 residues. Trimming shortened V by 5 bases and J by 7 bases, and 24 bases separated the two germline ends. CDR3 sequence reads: CSAGGADQFRGEQYF. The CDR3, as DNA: TGCAGTGCTGGGGGGGCTGATCAATTTAGGGGGGAGCAGTACTTC.

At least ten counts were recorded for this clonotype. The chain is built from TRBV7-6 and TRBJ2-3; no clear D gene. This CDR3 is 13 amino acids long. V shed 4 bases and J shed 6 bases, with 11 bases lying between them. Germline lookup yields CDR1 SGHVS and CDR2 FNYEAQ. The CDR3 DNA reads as TGTGCCAGCAGCTCCGTGCTTATGGATACGCAGTATTTT. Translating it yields CASSSVLMDTQYF.

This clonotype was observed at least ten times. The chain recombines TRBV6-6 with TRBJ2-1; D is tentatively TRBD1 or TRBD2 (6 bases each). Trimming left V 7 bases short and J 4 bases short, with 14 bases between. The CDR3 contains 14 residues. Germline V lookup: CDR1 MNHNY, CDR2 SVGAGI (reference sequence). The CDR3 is CASTPGANYNEQFF. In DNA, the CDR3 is TGTGCCAGCACCCCGGGGGCCAATTACAATGAGCAGTTCTTC.

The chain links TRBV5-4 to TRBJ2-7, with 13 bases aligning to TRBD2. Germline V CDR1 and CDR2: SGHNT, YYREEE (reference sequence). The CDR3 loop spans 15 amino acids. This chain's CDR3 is CARLGTSGESYEQYF. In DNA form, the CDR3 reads TGTGCTAGACTCGGGACTAGCGGGGAGTCCTACGAGCAGTACTTC.

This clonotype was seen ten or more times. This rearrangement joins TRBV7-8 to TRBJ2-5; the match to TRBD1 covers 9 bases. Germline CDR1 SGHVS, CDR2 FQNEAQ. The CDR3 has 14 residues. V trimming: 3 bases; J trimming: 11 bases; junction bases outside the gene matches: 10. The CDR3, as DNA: TGTGCCAGCAGCTTGGGTGGACAGGGGAGGGGTCAGTACTTC. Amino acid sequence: CASSLGGQGRGQYF.